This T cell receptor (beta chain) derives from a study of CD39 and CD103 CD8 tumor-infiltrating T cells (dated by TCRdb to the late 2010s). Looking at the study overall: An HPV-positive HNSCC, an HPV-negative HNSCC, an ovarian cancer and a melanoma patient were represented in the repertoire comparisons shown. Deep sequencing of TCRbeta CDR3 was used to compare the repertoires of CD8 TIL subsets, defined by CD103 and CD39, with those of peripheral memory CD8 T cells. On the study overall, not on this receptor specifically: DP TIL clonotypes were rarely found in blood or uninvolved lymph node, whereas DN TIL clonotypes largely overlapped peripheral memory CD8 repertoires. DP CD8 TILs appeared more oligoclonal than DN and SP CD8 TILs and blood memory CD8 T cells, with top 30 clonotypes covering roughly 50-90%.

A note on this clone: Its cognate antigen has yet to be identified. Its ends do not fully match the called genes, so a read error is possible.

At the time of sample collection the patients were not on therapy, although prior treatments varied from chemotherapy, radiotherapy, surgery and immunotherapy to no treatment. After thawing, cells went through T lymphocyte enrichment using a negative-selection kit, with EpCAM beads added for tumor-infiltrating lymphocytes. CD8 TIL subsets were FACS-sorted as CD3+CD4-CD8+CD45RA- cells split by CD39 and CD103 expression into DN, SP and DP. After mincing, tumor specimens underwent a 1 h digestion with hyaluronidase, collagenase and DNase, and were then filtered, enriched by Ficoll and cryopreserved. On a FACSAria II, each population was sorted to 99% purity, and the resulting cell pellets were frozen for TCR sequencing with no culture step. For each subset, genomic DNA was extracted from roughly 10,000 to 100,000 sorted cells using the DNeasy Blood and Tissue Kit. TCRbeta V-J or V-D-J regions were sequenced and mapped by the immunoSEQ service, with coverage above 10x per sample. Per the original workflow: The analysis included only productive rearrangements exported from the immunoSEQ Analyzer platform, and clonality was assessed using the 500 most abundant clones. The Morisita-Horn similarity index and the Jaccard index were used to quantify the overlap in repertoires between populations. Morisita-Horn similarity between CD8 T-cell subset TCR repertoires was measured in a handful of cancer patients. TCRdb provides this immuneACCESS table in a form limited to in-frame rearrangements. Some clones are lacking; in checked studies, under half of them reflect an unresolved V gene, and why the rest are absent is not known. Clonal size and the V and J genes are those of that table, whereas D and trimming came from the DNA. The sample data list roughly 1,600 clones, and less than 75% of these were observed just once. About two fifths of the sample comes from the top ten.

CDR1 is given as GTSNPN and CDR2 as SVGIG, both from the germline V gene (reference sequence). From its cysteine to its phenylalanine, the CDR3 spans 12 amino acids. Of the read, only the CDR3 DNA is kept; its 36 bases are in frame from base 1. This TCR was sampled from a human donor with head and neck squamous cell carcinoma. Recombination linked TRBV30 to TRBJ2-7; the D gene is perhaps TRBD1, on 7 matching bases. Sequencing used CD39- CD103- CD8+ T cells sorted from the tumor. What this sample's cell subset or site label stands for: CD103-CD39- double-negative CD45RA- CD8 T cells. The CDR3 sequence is CARRGPSYEQYF. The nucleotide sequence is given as TGTGCCCGGAGGGGGCCCTCCTACGAGCAGTACTTC.